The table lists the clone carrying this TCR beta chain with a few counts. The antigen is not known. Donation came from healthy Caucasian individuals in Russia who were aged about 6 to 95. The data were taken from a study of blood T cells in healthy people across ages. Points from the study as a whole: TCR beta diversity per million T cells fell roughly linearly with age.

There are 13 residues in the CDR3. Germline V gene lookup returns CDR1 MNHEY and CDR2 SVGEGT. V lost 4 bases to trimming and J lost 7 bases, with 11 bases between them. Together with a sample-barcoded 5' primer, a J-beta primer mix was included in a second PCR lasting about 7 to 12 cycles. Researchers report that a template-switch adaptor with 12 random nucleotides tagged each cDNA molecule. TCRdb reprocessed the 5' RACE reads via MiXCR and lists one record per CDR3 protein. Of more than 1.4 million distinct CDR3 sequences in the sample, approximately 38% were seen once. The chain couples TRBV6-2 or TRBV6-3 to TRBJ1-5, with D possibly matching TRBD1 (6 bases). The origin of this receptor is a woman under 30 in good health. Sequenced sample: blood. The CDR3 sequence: CASSFRQAQPQHF. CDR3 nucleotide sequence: TGTGCCAGCAGTTTCAGACAGGCACAGCCCCAGCATTTT.